This T cell receptor beta chain is from a study of blood T cell repertoires in COVID-19. Whole-study context: COVID-19 samples from acute and convalescent phases originated in the United States, Italy and Spain. Sources were T cells, B-cell-depleted T cells, or PBMCs; the material itself was cDNA or gDNA.

Assay: immunoSEQ multiplex PCR; the TCRdb copy retains only in-frame clones and omits some. The data show fewer than 600,000 clones, with 89% seen just once and 0.75% to 0.9% held by the top ten. Seattle's cohort entered during active infection and was followed longitudinally. The CDR3 loop spans 13 amino acids. The germline V and J ends were trimmed by 0 bases and 7 bases, with 6 bases remaining between them. The V gene's germline CDR1 is LNHNV and CDR2 YYDKDF (reference sequence). Sample: peripheral blood. This sequence originates from a man younger than 35 with COVID-19, enrolled during active disease. The chain couples TRBV15 to TRBJ2-2; the D is unclear. The CDR3 bases are TGTGCCACCAGCAGAGATAACGGCGGGGAGCTGTTTTTT. Its translation: CATSRDNGGELFF.